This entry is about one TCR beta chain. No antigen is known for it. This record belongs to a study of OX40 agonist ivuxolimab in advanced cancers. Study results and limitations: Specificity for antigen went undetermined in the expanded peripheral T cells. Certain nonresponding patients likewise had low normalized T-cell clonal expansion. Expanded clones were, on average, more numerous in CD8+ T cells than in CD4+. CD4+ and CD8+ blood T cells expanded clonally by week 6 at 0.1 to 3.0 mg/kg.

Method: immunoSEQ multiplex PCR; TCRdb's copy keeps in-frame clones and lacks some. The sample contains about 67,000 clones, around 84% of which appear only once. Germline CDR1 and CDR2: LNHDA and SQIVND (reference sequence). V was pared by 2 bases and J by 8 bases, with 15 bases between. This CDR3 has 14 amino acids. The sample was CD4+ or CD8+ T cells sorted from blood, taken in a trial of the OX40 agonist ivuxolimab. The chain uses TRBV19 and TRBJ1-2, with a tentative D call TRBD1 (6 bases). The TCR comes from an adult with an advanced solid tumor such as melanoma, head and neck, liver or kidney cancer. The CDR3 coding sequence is TGTGCCAGTAGTATATGGGACAAGACCCACGGCTACACCTTC. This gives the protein CASSIWDKTHGYTF. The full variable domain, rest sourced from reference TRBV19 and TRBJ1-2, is DGGITQSPKYLFRKEGQNVTLSCEQNLNHDAMYWYRQDPGQGLRLIYYSQIVNDFQKGDIAEGYSVSREKKESFPLTVTSAQKNPTAFYLCASSIWDKTHGYTFGSGTRLTVV.